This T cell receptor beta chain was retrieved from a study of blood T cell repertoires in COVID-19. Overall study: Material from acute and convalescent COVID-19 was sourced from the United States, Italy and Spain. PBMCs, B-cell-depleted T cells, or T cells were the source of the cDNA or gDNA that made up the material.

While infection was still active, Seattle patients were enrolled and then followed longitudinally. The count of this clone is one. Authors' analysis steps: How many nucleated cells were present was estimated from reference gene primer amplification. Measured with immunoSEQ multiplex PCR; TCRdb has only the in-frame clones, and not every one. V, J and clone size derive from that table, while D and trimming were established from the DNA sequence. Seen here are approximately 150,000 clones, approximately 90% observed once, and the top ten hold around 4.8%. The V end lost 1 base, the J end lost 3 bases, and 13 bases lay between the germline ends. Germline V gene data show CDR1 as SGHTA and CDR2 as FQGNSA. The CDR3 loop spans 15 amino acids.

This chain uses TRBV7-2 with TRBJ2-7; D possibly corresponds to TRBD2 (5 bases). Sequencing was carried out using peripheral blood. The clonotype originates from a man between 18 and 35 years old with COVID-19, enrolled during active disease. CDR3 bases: TGTGCCAGCAGCTTAGTTCGGACTCCCGGCTACGAGCAGTACTTC. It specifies CASSLVRTPGYEQYF.